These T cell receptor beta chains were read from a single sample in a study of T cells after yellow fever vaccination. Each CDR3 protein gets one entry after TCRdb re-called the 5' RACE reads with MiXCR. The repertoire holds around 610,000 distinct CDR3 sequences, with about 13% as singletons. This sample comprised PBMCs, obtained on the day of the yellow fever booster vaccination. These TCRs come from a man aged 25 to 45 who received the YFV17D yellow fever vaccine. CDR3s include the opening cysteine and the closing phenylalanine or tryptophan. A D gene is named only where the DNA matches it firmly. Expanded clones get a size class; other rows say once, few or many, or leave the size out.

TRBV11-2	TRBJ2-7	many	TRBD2	CASSSRTSGKLSYEQYF	TGTGCCAGCAGCTCACGGACTAGCGGGAAACTCTCCTACGAGCAGTACTTC
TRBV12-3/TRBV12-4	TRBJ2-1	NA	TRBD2	CASSFGLAGHNEQFF	TGTGCCAGCAGTTTTGGGCTAGCGGGCCACAATGAGCAGTTCTTC
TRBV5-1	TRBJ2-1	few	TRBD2	CASSLRLAGGFYNEQFF	TGCGCCAGCAGCTTGAGGCTAGCGGGAGGGTTCTACAATGAGCAGTTCTTC
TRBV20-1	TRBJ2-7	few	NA	CSASEQGATYEQYF	TGCAGTGCTAGTGAGCAGGGAGCGACCTACGAGCAGTACTTC
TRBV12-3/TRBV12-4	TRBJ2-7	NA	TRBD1	CASKKGQVLSYEQYF	TGTGCCAGCAAGAAGGGACAGGTTCTTTCCTACGAGCAGTACTTC
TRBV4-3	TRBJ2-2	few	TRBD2	CASSQGTSGSGELFF	TGCGCCAGCAGCCAGGGGACTAGCGGGAGCGGGGAGCTGTTTTTT
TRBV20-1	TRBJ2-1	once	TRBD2	CSALLAGLGNEQFF	TGCAGTGCCTTACTAGCGGGACTGGGCAATGAGCAGTTCTTC
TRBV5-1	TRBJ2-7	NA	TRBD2	CASEESGGSYEQYF	TGCGCCAGCGAGGAAAGCGGGGGCTCCTACGAGCAGTACTTC
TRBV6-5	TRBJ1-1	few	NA	CASSYGGRRIGYTEAFF	TGTGCCAGCAGTTACGGGGGACGGAGGATTGGATACACTGAAGCTTTCTTT
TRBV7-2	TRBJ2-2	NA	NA	CASSLSLVTGELFF	TGTGCCAGCAGCTTAAGCCTCGTCACCGGGGAGCTGTTTTTT
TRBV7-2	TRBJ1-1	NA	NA	CASTVPLHTEAFF	TGTGCCAGCACCGTTCCACTCCACACTGAAGCTTTCTTT
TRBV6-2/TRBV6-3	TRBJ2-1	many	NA	CASSSGKNGEQFF	TGTGCCAGCAGTTCCGGTAAAAATGGGGAGCAGTTCTTC
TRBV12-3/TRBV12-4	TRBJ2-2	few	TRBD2	CASKLAGGLHGELFF	TGTGCCAGCAAACTAGCGGGAGGGCTACACGGGGAGCTGTTTTTT
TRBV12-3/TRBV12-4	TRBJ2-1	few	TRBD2	CASRILAGTYNEQFF	TGTGCCAGCAGAATACTAGCGGGAACCTACAATGAGCAGTTCTTC
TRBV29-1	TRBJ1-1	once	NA	CSVPGHQSTEAFF	TGCAGCGTTCCAGGGCACCAAAGCACTGAAGCTTTCTTT
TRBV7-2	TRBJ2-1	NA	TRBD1	CASSTPRQGPSYNEQFF	TGTGCCAGCAGCACCCCTCGACAGGGCCCCTCCTACAATGAGCAGTTCTTC
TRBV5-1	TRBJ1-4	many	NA	CASSKDRPPEKLFF	TGCGCCAGCAGTAAAGACAGGCCGCCCGAAAAACTGTTTTTT
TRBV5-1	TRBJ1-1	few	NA	CASSATAGDTEAFF	TGCGCCAGCAGCGCGACAGCCGGCGACACTGAAGCTTTCTTT
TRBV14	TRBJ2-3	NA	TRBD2	CASSRPGLANTDTQYF	TGTGCCAGCAGCCGTCCGGGACTAGCGAACACAGATACGCAGTATTTT
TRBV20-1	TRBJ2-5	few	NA	CSANRDGRQETQYF	TGCAGTGCTAACCGGGACGGCCGCCAAGAGACCCAGTACTTC
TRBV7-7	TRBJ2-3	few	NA	CASSLAQTAGMNTQYF	TGTGCCAGCAGCTTAGCCCAAACGGCGGGAATGAATACGCAGTATTTT
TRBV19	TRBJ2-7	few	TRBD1	CASSIFQGANDEQYF	TGTGCCAGTAGTATTTTTCAGGGGGCAAACGACGAGCAGTACTTC
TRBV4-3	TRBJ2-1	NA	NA	CASSQEVPHEQFF	TGCGCCAGCAGCCAAGAGGTTCCGCATGAGCAGTTCTTC
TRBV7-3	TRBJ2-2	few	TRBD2	CASSLWYSGRNTGELFF	TGTGCCAGCAGCCTCTGGTATAGCGGGAGAAACACCGGGGAGCTGTTTTTT
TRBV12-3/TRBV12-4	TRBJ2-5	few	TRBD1	CASTPGWTGRETQYF	TGTGCCAGCACCCCGGGGTGGACAGGGCGGGAGACCCAGTACTTC
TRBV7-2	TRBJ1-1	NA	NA	CASSSRGVWTEAFF	TGTGCCAGCAGCTCAAGGGGGGTATGGACTGAAGCTTTCTTT
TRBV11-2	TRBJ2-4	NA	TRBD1	CASSATQGGAVVAKNIQYF	TGTGCCAGCAGCGCTACACAGGGGGGAGCGGTGGTCGCCAAAAACATTCAGTACTTC
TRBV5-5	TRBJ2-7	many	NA	CASSLDISSYEQYF	TGTGCCAGCAGCTTGGACATAAGCTCCTACGAGCAGTACTTC
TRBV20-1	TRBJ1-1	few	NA	CSARAIRGEAFF	TGCAGTGCTAGAGCGATTCGGGGTGAAGCTTTCTTT
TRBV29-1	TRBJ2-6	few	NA	CSVRLGSSGANVLTF	TGCAGCGTTAGGCTGGGGAGCTCTGGGGCCAACGTCCTGACTTTC
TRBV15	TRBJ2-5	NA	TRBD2	CATSIVAGAWETQYF	TGTGCCACCAGCATAGTAGCGGGAGCTTGGGAGACCCAGTACTTC
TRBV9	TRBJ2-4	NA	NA	CASSMGAGKNIQYF	TGTGCCAGCAGCATGGGCGCGGGCAAAAACATTCAGTACTTC
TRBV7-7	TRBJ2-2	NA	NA	CASSLRSGPGELFF	TGTGCTAGCAGCCTGAGGAGCGGGCCCGGGGAGCTGTTTTTT
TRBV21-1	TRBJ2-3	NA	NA	CASSKVGSGSTDTQYF	NA
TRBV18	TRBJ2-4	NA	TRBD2	CASSLSGRLAKNIQYF	TGTGCCAGCTCACTCAGCGGGAGACTAGCCAAAAACATTCAGTACTTC
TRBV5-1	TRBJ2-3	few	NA	CASSLFQASTDTQYF	TGCGCCAGCAGCTTGTTTCAGGCGAGCACAGATACGCAGTATTTT
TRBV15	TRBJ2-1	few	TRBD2	CATSGAGGLAAGDEQFF	TGTGCCACCAGCGGAGCGGGGGGACTAGCGGCGGGAGATGAGCAGTTCTTC
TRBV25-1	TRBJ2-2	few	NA	CASSEWTANTGELFF	TGTGCCAGCAGTGAATGGACAGCGAACACCGGGGAGCTGTTTTTT
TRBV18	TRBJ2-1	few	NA	CASSPRPGRYNEQFF	TGTGCCAGCTCGCCCCGTCCGGGACGATACAATGAGCAGTTCTTC
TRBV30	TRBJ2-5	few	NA	CAWSPALGRQETQYF	TGTGCCTGGAGTCCCGCCCTGGGGCGGCAAGAGACCCAGTACTTC
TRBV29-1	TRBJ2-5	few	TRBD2	CSVGISGEAGVGETQYF	TGCAGCGTTGGAATCTCGGGAGAAGCGGGAGTAGGGGAGACCCAGTACTTC
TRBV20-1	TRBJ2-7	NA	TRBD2	CSANSGTSDYEQYF	TGCAGTGCAAACTCCGGGACTAGCGACTACGAGCAGTACTTC
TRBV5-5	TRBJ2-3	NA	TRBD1	CASSYGQGPTDTQYF	TGTGCCAGCAGCTACGGACAGGGACCCACAGATACGCAGTATTTT
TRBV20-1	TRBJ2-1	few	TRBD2	CSADLAEHSYNEQFF	TGCAGTGCTGATCTAGCGGAGCACTCCTACAATGAGCAGTTCTTC
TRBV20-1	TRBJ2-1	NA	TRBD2	CSASGPLAGGPGEQFF	TGCAGTGCTAGTGGTCCGCTAGCGGGAGGGCCAGGAGAGCAGTTCTTC
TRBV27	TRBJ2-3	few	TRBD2	CASSLVAGGPNTQYF	TGTGCCAGCAGTTTAGTTGCGGGAGGGCCAAATACGCAGTATTTT
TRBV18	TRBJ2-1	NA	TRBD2	CASSPGTSGLSRQNEQFF	TGTGCCAGCTCACCCGGGACTAGCGGTCTATCGAGGCAGAATGAGCAGTTCTTC
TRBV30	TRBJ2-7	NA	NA	CAWSPRTYEQYF	TGTGCCTGGAGCCCGCGGACCTACGAGCAGTACTTC
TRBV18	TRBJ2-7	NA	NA	CASSPLRAGEQYF	TGTGCCAGCTCACCGCTAAGGGCGGGTGAGCAGTACTTC
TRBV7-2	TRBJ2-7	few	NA	CASSLGSGSFDEQYF	TGTGCCAGCAGCCTCGGAAGCGGGTCCTTCGACGAGCAGTACTTC
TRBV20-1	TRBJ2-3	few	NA	CTTHRGRTDTQYF	TGCACCACCCACCGGGGGCGCACAGATACGCAGTATTTT
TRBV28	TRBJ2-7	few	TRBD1	CASSFMTGGTYEQYF	TGTGCCAGCAGTTTTATGACAGGGGGCACTTACGAGCAGTACTTC
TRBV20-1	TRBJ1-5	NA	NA	CSAREVYSNQPQHF	TGCAGTGCTAGAGAGGTGTATAGCAATCAGCCCCAGCATTTT
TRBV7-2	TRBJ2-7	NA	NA	CASSVPAGVYEQYF	TGTGCCAGCAGCGTTCCCGCGGGTGTTTACGAGCAGTACTTC
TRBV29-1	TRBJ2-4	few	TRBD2	CSVEGGSKNIQYF	TGCAGCGTTGAGGGGGGGTCCAAAAACATTCAGTACTTC
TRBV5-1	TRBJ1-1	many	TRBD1	CASVLGTGGPGTEAFF	TGCGCCAGCGTTCTGGGGACAGGGGGCCCCGGGACTGAAGCTTTCTTT
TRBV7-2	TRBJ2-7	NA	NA	CASSSTTIYEQYF	TGTGCCAGCAGCTCTACAACGATTTACGAGCAGTACTTC
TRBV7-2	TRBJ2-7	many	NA	CASSLSGGPSEQYF	TGTGCCAGCAGCTTGTCCGGAGGGCCTAGCGAGCAGTACTTC
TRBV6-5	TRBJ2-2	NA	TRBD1	CASSYYRDSRSSGELFF	TGTGCCAGCAGTTACTACCGGGACAGTCGTAGTTCCGGGGAGCTGTTTTTT
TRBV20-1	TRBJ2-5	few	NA	CSARVREETQYF	TGCAGTGCTAGAGTTAGGGAGGAGACCCAGTACTTC